This T cell receptor beta chain stems from a study of T cell responses to AZD1222 COVID-19 vaccine. This clone appeared a few times. Other DNA sequences in this sample translate to the same CDR3. Sequencing was performed with immunoSEQ multiplex PCR; in TCRdb, only in-frame clones are kept and a portion is missing. Among around 140,000 clones listed, roughly 90% were seen once. Germline V CDR1 and CDR2: SGHAT, FQNNGV. V shed 5 bases and J 2 bases; nucleotides not matched to a gene: 8. The CDR3 sequence is 16 residues long. Here the sequenced sample was peripheral blood, taken 28 days after the second AZD1222 dose. The chain couples TRBV11-2 to TRBJ2-3; 9 nucleotides agree with TRBD2. This clonotype was obtained from an adult who received the AZD1222 COVID-19 vaccine. CDR3 in amino acids: CASSLGAGGSTDTQYF. Written as DNA, the CDR3 is TGTGCCAGCAGCCTAGGAGCGGGAGGTTCCACAGATACGCAGTATTTT.